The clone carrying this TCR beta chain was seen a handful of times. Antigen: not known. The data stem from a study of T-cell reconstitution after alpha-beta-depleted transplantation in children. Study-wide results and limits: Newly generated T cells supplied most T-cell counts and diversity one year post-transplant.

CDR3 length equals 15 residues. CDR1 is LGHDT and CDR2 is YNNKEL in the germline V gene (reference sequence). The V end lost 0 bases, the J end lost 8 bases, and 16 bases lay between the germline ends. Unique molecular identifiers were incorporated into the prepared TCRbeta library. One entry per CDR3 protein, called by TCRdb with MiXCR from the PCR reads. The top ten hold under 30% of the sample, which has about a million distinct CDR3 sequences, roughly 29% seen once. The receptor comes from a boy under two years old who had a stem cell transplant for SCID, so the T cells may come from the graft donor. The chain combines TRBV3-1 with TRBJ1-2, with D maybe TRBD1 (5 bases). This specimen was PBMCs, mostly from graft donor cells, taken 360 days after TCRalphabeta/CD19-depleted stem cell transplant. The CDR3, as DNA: TGTGCCAGCAGCCAAGATTCAGGGCAGGCCGGGGGCTACACCTTC. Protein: CASSQDSGQAGGYTF.